This entry lists 2 T cell receptor beta chains sequenced from one sample in a study of blood T cell repertoires in COVID-19. Generated by immunoSEQ multiplex PCR, the TCRdb table keeps only in-frame clones and is missing some. This repertoire shows about 74,000 clones, about 92% found once; its top ten account for about a tenth. The sequenced sample was peripheral blood. These receptors all stem from a human donor in a cohort sampled during active COVID-19.

A single count supports this clone. The chain has TRBV6-4 and TRBJ2-3, with TRBD2 matching over 7 bases. V lost 3 bases, J lost 8 bases, and 5 bases stayed unmatched. Germline CDR1 is MRHNA and CDR2 is SNTAGT. This CDR3 is built from 13 residues. The CDR3 DNA reads TGTGCCAGCAGTGAGCGGGGGTCCAGTACGCAGTATTTT. This encodes CASSERGSSTQYF.

This chain joins TRBV29-1 and TRBJ1-5; no reliable D call. Between the trimmed V and J ends, which lost 6 bases and 0 bases, there was a span of 9 bases. The CDR3 runs 13 residues. The germline V gene has CDR1 SQVTM and CDR2 ANQGSEA. The CDR3: CSVALNSNQPQHF. The CDR3 DNA follows: TGCAGCGTGGCCCTCAATAGCAATCAGCCCCAGCATTTT.